Presented here are 30 T cell receptor beta chains from one specimen sequenced in a study of human T cells and chemical hapten exposure (dated by TCRdb to 2020 to 2022). Libraries were made using RACE. TCRdb shows the sequencer as NextSeq 500. Clones were called with MiXCR by TCRdb after fastp trimmed the public reads at Q25, and only in-frame beta chains were retained. Rows merge per CDR3 protein into single entries with the most common DNA and genes. Across this sample there are 110,000 or so distinct CDR3 sequences, with 9.2% seen only once. The biggest ten clones account for 3.1% of the sample. Sample time point, as interpreted from the label and publication: patch test 2, 6 weeks after DPC sensitization. Sample treatment or condition, as interpreted from the label and publication: therapeutic diphenylcyclopropenone sensitization with weekly scalp DPC. Material: whole blood, obtained in connection with sensitization to the hapten diphenylcyclopropenone (DPC). The source is a woman between 35 and 50 years old with alopecia areata. Some clones in this sample may be carry-over from other donors' samples.

The chain combines TRBV28 with TRBJ2-7, with D perhaps TRBD1 (6 bases). This CDR3 region has 13 residues. CDR1 is MDHEN, CDR2 SYDVKM, per germline. Trimming cost V 4 bases and J 3 bases, with 10 bases left between them. The CDR3 spells CASSWTDFYEQYF. The CDR3 DNA is TGTGCCAGCAGTTGGACAGACTTCTACGAGCAGTACTTC.

Only a few counts were recorded for this clonotype. The chain employs TRBV12-3 or TRBV12-4 and TRBJ2-7, with unresolved D. The CDR3 loop spans 15 amino acids. Trimming removed 5 bases at V and 3 bases at J, with 17 bases between. The CDR3 region is CASSPGQNPYYEQYF. The CDR3 DNA follows: TGTGCCAGCAGTCCCGGGCAGAACCCATACTACGAGCAGTACTTC.

Many counts were recorded for this clonotype. The chain links TRBV12-3 or TRBV12-4 to TRBJ1-2; perhaps TRBD1 as D (6 bases). Trimming removed 6 bases from V and 4 bases from J, with 12 bases in between. The CDR3 has 13 residues. The CDR3, as DNA: TGTGCCAGCAGCCTGGACAGATTCTATGGCTACACCTTC. Residues: CASSLDRFYGYTF.

The sample holds a few counts of this clonotype. The chain couples TRBV30 to TRBJ1-5; weak D call: TRBD1 (6 bases). CDR1 and CDR2 from the germline V gene are GTSNPN and SVGIG (reference sequence). Trimming left V 1 base short and J 3 bases short, with 13 bases between. This CDR3 contains 15 residues. This CDR3 is CAWSDGHRDNQPQHF. CDR3 in DNA: TGTGCCTGGAGTGACGGGCACAGGGACAATCAGCCCCAGCATTTT.

The chain has TRBV28 and TRBJ1-1, with D possibly being TRBD1 (6 bases). Trimming shortened V by 2 bases and J by 1 base, and 14 bases separated the two germline ends. Germline CDR1 reads MDHEN; CDR2 reads SYDVKM. The CDR3 sequence is 16 residues long. DNA for the CDR3: TGTGCCAGCAGTTTAGGGTGGGCAGGGGAGAACACTGAAGCTTTCTTT. Translating gives CASSLGWAGENTEAFF.

The rearrangement links TRBV24-1 to TRBJ2-3; unclear D gene. Germline CDR1 and CDR2: KGHDR and SFDVKD. The ends were cut back, 3 bases at V and 2 bases at J, with 8 bases in the middle. There are 14 residues in the CDR3. This CDR3 reads CATSDPPNTDTQYF. The DNA for the CDR3 is TGTGCCACCAGTGATCCGCCAAACACAGATACGCAGTATTTT.

This clonotype occurred a few times. This chain uses TRBV29-1 with TRBJ2-2; TRBD1 agrees at 8 bases. Germline CDR1 SQVTM, CDR2 ANQGSEA. The CDR3 has 13 amino acids. Trimming cost V 8 bases and J 2 bases; bases outside gene matches: 4. CDR3 sequence: CSIDRGNTGELFF. CDR3 in DNA: TGCAGCATCGACAGGGGAAACACCGGGGAGCTGTTTTTT.

The CDR3 loop is CASSLRTGVNEQFF. The DNA for the CDR3 is TGTGCCAGCAGCTTGAGGACAGGGGTAAATGAGCAGTTCTTC. The chain links TRBV5-4 to TRBJ2-1; 9 bases are a match to TRBD1. This CDR3 has 14 amino acids. Trimming removed 1 base from V and 7 bases from J; junction bases left unmatched: 3. Germline values: CDR1 SGHNT, CDR2 YYREEE (reference sequence).

This clonotype was recorded a few times. This chain connects TRBV10-2 to TRBJ2-1, with D hard to call. Trimming stripped 7 bases from V and 4 bases from J, with 11 bases between. This CDR3 contains 13 residues. Germline V gene lookup returns CDR1 WSHSY and CDR2 SAAADI. CDR3 sequence: CASTGRVYNEQFF. CDR3 DNA: TGCGCCAGCACAGGCCGGGTTTACAATGAGCAGTTCTTC.

This clonotype appeared a few times. The V and J genes are TRBV25-1 and TRBJ1-2; D might be TRBD1 (5 bases). Germline CDR1 MGHDK, CDR2 SYGVNS. The CDR3 is 13 amino acids. The V and J ends lost 5 bases and 3 bases respectively, with 10 bases between them. CDR3 sequence reads: CASSLLGDYGYTF. CDR3 in DNA: TGTGCCAGCAGTTTGTTAGGGGACTATGGCTACACCTTC.

V gene TRBV5-1 combines with J gene TRBJ1-1, with TRBD1 matching 7 bases. CDR3 length: 16 amino acids. After removal of 2 bases from V and 2 bases from J, the junction contained 9 bases not matched to a gene. From germline, CDR1 is SGHRS and CDR2 YFSETQ. Here the CDR3 reads CASSFKGAITNTEAFF. The CDR3, as DNA: TGCGCCAGCAGCTTCAAGGGGGCGATCACAAACACTGAAGCTTTCTTT.

This clonotype occurred once. The V gene is TRBV29-1, the J gene TRBJ2-5, with D perhaps TRBD1 (7 bases). This CDR3 comprises 12 residues. Per the germline V gene, CDR1 is SQVTM and CDR2 is ANQGSEA. V lost 7 bases, J lost 2 bases, and 11 bases lay in between. CDR3 sequence: CSAPGGQETQYF. In DNA form, the CDR3 reads TGCAGCGCTCCAGGGGGGCAAGAGACCCAGTACTTC.

This chain joins TRBV5-6 and TRBJ1-2; perhaps TRBD1 as D (5 bases). Germline V CDR1 and CDR2: SGHDT, YYEEEE. The V end was cut by 4 bases, the J end by 4 bases, with 17 bases between. This CDR3 comprises 15 residues. CDR3 sequence (DNA): TGTGCCAGCAGCCTCTTAGGGGAATCGGTCTATGGCTACACCTTC. It specifies CASSLLGESVYGYTF. Full variable domain (outside the CDR3, taken from reference TRBV5-6 and TRBJ1-2): DAGVTQSPTHLIKTRGQQVTLRCSPKSGHDTVSWYQQALGQGPQFIFQYYEEEERQRGNFPDRFSGHQFPNYSSELNVNALLLGDSALYLCASSLLGESVYGYTFGSGTRLTVV.

Many counts were recorded for this clonotype. The chain employs TRBV20-1 and TRBJ2-3; D perhaps matches TRBD2 (5 bases). The CDR3 sequence is 13 residues long. The germline V and J ends were trimmed by 0 bases and 8 bases, with 12 bases remaining between them. Germline assignment: CDR1 DFQATT and CDR2 SNEGSKA (reference sequence). Written as DNA, the CDR3 is TGCAGTGCTAGAGATTGGGAACTAGGTACGCAGTATTTT. This codes for CSARDWELGTQYF.

In its sample, this clonotype was seen many times. The chain uses TRBV10-3 and TRBJ1-5, with D uncertain. In germline, CDR1 is ENHRY, CDR2 SYGVKD. The CDR3 is 15 residues long. The ends were cut back, 2 bases at V and 5 bases at J, with 13 bases in the middle. DNA for the CDR3: TGTGCCATCAGTGAGGGAGGTAATGCGGATCAGCCCCAGCATTTT. This encodes CAISEGGNADQPQHF.

Many counts were recorded for this clonotype. The genes are TRBV29-1 and TRBJ1-2; a weak D match, TRBD1 (5 bases). Germline V gives CDR1 SQVTM, CDR2 ANQGSEA. CDR3 length: 13 amino acids. Trimming shortened V by 6 bases and J by 4 bases, and 15 bases separated the two germline ends. CDR3 DNA sequence: TGCAGCGTCCTAGACAGTGACGCCTATGGCTACACCTTC. Amino acids: CSVLDSDAYGYTF.

This chain joins TRBV12-3 or TRBV12-4 and TRBJ2-7; TRBD1 matches at 8 bases. CDR3 length: 15 amino acids. Germline trimming cut 4 bases from V and 1 base from J; bases unmatched to any gene: 6. CDR3 nucleotide sequence: TGTGCCAGCAGTTCGCGGGACAGGTCTTCCTACGAGCAGTACTTC. It codes for CASSSRDRSSYEQYF.

A note on this clonotype: This may be a read error, as it is one base from a much larger clone. The rearrangement joins TRBV30 to TRBJ2-7; D not certain. CDR1 is GTSNPN, CDR2 SVGIG, per germline (reference sequence). V lost 1 base and J lost 0, with 13 bases in between. CDR3 length: 15 amino acids. CDR3 sequence: CAWSGNGYISYEQYF. CDR3 DNA: TGTGCCTGGAGTGGTAACGGATATATCTCCTACGAGCAGTACTTC.

Comment on this clonotype: A single base separates this from a much larger clone, so it may be a read error. The V gene is TRBV7-9, the J gene TRBJ2-1; D uncertain. The CDR3 covers 19 residues. The V gene lost 4 bases and the J gene lost 6 bases, with 28 bases spanning the gap. Per germline, CDR1 SEHNR and CDR2 FQNEAQ (reference sequence). This CDR3 reads CASSSHVTALASPCNEQFF. In DNA form, the CDR3 reads TGTGCCAGCAGCTCCCACGTGACTGCCCTGGCGTCCCCCTGCAATGAGCAGTTCTTC.

This clonotype was seen repeatedly, ten times or more. The chain uses TRBV10-3 and TRBJ1-2, with D possibly TRBD1 on 6 matching bases. V was cut by 6 bases and J by 4 bases, with 21 bases left in between. From germline, CDR1 is ENHRY and CDR2 SYGVKD. CDR3 length equals 16 residues. DNA for the CDR3: TGTGCCATCAGGACCAGTAGGCGACAGGACTTCTATGGCTACACCTTC. Its protein is CAIRTSRRQDFYGYTF.

This clonotype was counted at least ten times. The chain links TRBV10-3 to TRBJ2-3; TRBD2 might be the D (5 bases). Looked up from germline, CDR1 is ENHRY and CDR2 is SYGVKD. V gave up 2 bases and J gave up 2 bases, with 8 bases separating them. CDR3 length equals 14 residues. The CDR3 region is CAISEGEPTDTQYF. DNA for the CDR3: TGTGCCATCAGTGAGGGGGAGCCCACAGATACGCAGTATTTT.

The chain joins TRBV20-1 to TRBJ1-1; D is possibly TRBD1 (6 bases). This CDR3 is built from 15 residues. Germline V gene sequence: CDR1 DFQATT, CDR2 SNEGSKA (reference sequence). With 6 bases removed from V and 0 bases from J, the gap between germline ends came to 17 bases. This chain's CDR3 is CSAPDSGTLNTEAFF. The CDR3 region has the DNA TGCAGTGCCCCGGACAGTGGGACTCTGAACACTGAAGCTTTCTTT.

This clonotype has a count of ten or more. This chain joins TRBV9 and TRBJ1-6; tentatively, D is TRBD1 (5 bases). The ends were cut back, 0 bases at V and 9 bases at J, with 13 bases in the middle. Germline CDR1 and CDR2: SGDLS and YYNGEE. The CDR3 is 15 residues long. Here the CDR3 reads CASSVEGTLGSPLHF. In nucleotides, the CDR3 is TGTGCCAGCAGCGTAGAGGGGACTTTAGGTTCACCCCTCCACTTT.

The V and J genes are TRBV20-1 and TRBJ1-2; D unresolved. The CDR3 contains 13 residues. Germline V gene sequence: CDR1 DFQATT, CDR2 SNEGSKA (reference sequence). The V and J ends lost 5 bases and 5 bases respectively, with 15 bases between them. For the CDR3, the DNA is TGCAGTGCTCGCCCCAGGAGCACGTATGGCTACACCTTC. Translated: CSARPRSTYGYTF.

This clonotype has a count of ten or more. This rearrangement joins TRBV20-1 to TRBJ2-5, with D tentatively TRBD2 (5 bases). The germline V gene has CDR1 DFQATT and CDR2 SNEGSKA (reference sequence). The V end lost 4 bases, the J end lost 0 bases, and 15 bases lay between the germline ends. This CDR3 contains 15 residues. The CDR3 here is CSATRGLLYQETQYF. As DNA, the CDR3 is TGCAGTGCTACCCGAGGACTCTTGTACCAAGAGACCCAGTACTTC.

This chain links TRBV29-1 with TRBJ2-7, with D possibly matching TRBD1 (5 bases). The germline V and J ends were trimmed by 2 bases and 1 base, with 18 bases remaining between them. CDR1 and CDR2 (germline): SQVTM, ANQGSEA. The CDR3 contains 16 residues. CDR3 region: CSVETLQDLGSYEQYF. The CDR3 DNA reads as TGCAGCGTTGAAACTTTACAGGACCTTGGTTCCTACGAGCAGTACTTC.

This clonotype was counted at least ten times. The chain uses TRBV5-1 and TRBJ2-7; D gene unclear. Germline CDR1 reads SGHRS; CDR2 reads YFSETQ. The CDR3 consists of 19 residues. The germline V and J ends were trimmed by 2 bases and 3 bases, with 27 bases remaining between them. The CDR3 loop is CASSFTYDPTGPWDYEQYF. DNA of the CDR3: TGCGCCAGCAGCTTTACCTACGATCCGACGGGCCCTTGGGACTACGAGCAGTACTTC.

There are many counts of this clonotype. The chain has TRBV7-2 and TRBJ2-5, with TRBD2 matching 9 bases. CDR3 length: 13 amino acids. V dropped 6 bases and J dropped 4; count of bases not matched to a gene: 3. Germline V gene sequence: CDR1 SGHTA, CDR2 FQGNSA. The CDR3 nucleotides read TGTGCCAGCAGTTATAGCGGGGGAGAGACCCAGTACTTC. Its translation: CASSYSGGETQYF.

This rearrangement joins TRBV4-1 to TRBJ2-6, with TRBD1 matching 7 bases. The CDR3 consists of 15 residues. CDR1 and CDR2 from the germline V gene are MGHRA and YSYEKL. V was clipped by 5 bases and J by 3 bases; unmatched bases: 4. CDR3 protein: CASSFRGNGANVLTF. CDR3 nucleotides: TGCGCCAGCAGCTTCAGGGGGAATGGGGCCAACGTCCTGACTTTC.

Here the CDR3 DNA reads TGTGCCAGCAGTGCTCAGGAGCCTCAAGAGACCCAGTACTTC. This translates into CASSAQEPQETQYF. V usage is TRBV21-1 and J usage is TRBJ2-5. TRBV21-1 represents a pseudogene. The CDR3 is 14 residues long.